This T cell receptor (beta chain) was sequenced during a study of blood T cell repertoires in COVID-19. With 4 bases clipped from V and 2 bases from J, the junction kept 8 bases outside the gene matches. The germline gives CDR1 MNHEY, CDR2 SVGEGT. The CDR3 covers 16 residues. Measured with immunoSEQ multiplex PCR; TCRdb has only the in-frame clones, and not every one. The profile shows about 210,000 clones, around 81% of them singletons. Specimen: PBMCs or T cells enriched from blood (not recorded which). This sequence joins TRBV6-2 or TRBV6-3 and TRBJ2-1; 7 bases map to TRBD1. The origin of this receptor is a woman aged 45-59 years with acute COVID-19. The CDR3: CASSSNRGRTYNEQFF. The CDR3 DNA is TGTGCCAGCAGTTCAAACAGGGGTAGGACCTACAATGAGCAGTTCTTC.